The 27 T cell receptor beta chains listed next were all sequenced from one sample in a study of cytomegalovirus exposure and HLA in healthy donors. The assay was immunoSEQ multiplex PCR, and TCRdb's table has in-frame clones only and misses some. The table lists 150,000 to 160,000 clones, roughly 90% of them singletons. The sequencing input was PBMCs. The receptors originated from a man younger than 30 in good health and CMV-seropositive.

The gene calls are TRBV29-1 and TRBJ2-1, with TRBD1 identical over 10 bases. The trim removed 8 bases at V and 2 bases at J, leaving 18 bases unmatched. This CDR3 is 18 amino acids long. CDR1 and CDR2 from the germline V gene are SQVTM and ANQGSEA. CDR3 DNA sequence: TGCAGCACAAAAAAAGGAGACAGGGGGCCGGCAACCTACAATGAGCAGTTCTTC. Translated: CSTKKGDRGPATYNEQFF.

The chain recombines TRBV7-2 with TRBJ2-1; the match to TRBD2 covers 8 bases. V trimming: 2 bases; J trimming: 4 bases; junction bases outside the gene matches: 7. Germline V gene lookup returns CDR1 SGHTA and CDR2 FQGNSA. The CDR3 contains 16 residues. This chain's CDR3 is CASSLLGGGLYNEQFF. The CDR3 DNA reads TGTGCCAGCAGCTTATTGGGCGGGGGGCTATACAATGAGCAGTTCTTC.

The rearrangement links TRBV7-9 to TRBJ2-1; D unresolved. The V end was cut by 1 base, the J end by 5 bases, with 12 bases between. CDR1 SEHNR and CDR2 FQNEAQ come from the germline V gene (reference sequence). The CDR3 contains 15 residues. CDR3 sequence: CASSLGAGVNNEQFF. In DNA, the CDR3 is TGTGCCAGCAGCTTAGGGGCAGGCGTTAACAATGAGCAGTTCTTC.

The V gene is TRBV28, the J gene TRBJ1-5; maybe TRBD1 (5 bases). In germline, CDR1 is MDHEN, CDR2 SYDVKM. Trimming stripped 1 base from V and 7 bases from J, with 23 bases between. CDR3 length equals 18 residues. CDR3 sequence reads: CASSLSKTGLGLGQPQHF. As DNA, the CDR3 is TGTGCCAGCAGTTTATCCAAAACGGGACTTGGGTTAGGCCAGCCCCAGCATTTT.

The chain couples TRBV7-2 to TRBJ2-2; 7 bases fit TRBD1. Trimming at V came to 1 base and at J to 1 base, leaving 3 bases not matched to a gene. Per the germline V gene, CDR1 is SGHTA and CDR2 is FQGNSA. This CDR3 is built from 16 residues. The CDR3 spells CASSLGSGGNTGELFF. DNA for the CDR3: TGTGCCAGCAGCTTAGGGTCAGGGGGGAACACCGGGGAGCTGTTTTTT.

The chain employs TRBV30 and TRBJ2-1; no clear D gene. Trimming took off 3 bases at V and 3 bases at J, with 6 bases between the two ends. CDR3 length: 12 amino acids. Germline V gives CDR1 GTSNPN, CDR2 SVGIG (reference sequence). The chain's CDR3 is CAWSPIYNEQFF. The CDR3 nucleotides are TGTGCCTGGAGCCCCATCTACAATGAGCAGTTCTTC. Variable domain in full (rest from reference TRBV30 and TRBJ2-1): SQTIHQWPATLVQPVGSPLSLECTVEGTSNPNLYWYRQAAGRGLQLLFYSVGIGQISSEVPQNLSASRPQDRQFILSSKKLLLSDSGFYLCAWSPIYNEQFFGPGTRLTVL.

The CDR3 protein is CASSLGGWDRESYGYTF. CDR3 DNA: TGTGCCAGCAGCTTAGGCGGTTGGGACAGGGAATCCTATGGCTACACCTTC. V gene TRBV7-6 combines with J gene TRBJ1-2; the match to TRBD1 covers 9 bases. Germline CDR1 and CDR2: SGHVS and FNYEAQ. After removal of 1 base from V and 4 bases from J, the junction contained 10 bases not matched to a gene. The CDR3 consists of 17 residues.

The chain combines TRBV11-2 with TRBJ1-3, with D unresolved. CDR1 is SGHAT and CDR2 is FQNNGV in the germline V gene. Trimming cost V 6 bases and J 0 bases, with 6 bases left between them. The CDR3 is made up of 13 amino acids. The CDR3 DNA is TGTGCCAGCAGACTTCTCTCTGGAAACACCATATATTTT. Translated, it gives CASRLLSGNTIYF.

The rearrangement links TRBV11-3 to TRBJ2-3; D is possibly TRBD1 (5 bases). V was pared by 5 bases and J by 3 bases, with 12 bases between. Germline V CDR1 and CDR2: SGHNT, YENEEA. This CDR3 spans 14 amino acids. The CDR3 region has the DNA TGTGCCAGCAGCCAAATGACAGAGACAGATACGCAGTATTTT. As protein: CASSQMTETDTQYF.

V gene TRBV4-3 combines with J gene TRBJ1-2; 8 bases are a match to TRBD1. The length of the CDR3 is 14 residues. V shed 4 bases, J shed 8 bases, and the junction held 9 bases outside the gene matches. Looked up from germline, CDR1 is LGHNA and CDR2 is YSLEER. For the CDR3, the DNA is TGCGCCAGCAGCCGGATGGGACAGGCCCGAGGCTACACCTTC. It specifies CASSRMGQARGYTF.

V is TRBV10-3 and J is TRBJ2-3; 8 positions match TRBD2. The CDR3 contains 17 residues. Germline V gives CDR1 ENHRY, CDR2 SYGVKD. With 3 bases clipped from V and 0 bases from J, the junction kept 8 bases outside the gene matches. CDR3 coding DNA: TGTGCCATCAGTGACCCGACTAGCGTCCTAAGCACAGATACGCAGTATTTT. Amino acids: CAISDPTSVLSTDTQYF.

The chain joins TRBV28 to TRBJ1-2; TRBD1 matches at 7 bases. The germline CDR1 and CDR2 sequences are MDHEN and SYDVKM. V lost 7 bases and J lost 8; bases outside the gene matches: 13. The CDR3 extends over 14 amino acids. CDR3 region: CASNPSGGWKGYTF. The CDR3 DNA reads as TGTGCCAGCAATCCGTCAGGGGGTTGGAAGGGCTACACCTTC.

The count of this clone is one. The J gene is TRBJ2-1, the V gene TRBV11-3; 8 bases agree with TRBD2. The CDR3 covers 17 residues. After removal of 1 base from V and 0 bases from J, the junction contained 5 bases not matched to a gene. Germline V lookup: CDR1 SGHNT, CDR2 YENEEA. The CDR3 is CASSLGVAGSSYNEQFF. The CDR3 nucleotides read TGTGCCAGCAGCTTAGGGGTAGCGGGAAGCTCCTACAATGAGCAGTTCTTC.

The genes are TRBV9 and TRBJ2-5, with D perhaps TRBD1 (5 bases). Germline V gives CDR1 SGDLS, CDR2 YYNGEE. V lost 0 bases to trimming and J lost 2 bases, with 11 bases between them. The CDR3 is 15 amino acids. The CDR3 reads CASSVAWAGQETQYF. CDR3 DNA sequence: TGTGCCAGCAGCGTAGCTTGGGCAGGGCAAGAGACCCAGTACTTC.

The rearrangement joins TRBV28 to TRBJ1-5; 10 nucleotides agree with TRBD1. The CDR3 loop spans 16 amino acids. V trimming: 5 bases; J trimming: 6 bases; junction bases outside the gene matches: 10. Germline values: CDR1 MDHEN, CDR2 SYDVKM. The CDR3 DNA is TGTGCCAGCAGTCTACCCGGGACAGGGGCAGGTCAGCCCCAGCATTTT. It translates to CASSLPGTGAGQPQHF.

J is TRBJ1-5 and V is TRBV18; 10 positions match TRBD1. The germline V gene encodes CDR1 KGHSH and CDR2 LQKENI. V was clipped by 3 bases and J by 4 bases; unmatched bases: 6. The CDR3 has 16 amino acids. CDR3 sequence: CASSPRQGAGNQPQHF. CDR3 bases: TGTGCCAGCTCACCGCGACAGGGGGCAGGTAATCAGCCCCAGCATTTT.

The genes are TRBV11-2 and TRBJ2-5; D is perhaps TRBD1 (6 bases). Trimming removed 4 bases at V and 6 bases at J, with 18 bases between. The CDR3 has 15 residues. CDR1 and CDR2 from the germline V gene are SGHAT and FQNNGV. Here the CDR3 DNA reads TGTGCCAGCAGCTCCCCCGACAGAGGGGGTCAGACCCAGTACTTC. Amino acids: CASSSPDRGGQTQYF.

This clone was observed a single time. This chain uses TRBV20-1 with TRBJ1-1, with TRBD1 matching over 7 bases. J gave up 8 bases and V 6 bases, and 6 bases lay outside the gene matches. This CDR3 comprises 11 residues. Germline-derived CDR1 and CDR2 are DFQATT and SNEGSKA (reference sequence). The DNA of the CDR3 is TGCAGTGCCCGAGGGGACAGCGAAGCTTTCTTT. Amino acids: CSARGDSEAFF.

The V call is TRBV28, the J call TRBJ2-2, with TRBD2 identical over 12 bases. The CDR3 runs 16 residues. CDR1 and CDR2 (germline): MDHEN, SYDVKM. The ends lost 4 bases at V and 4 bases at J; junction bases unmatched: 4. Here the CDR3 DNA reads TGTGCCAGCAGTTCCCCGGGACTAGCGGGCACCGGGGAGCTGTTTTTT. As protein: CASSSPGLAGTGELFF.

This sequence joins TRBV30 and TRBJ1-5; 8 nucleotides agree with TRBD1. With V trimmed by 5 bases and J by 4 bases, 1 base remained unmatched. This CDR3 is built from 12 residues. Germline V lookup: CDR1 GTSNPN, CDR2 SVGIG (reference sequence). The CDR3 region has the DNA TGTGCCTGGCGACAGGGGAATCAGCCCCAGCATTTT. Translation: CAWRQGNQPQHF.

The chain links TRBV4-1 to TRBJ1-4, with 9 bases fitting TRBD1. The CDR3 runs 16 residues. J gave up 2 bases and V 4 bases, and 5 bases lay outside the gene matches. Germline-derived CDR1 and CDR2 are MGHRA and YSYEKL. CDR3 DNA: TGCGCCAGCAGCCCAACGGGGACAGGGACTAATGAAAAACTGTTTTTT. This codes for CASSPTGTGTNEKLFF.

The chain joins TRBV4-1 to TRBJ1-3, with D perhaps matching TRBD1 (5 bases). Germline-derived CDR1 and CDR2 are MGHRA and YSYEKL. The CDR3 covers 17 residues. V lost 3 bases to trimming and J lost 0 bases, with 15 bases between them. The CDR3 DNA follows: TGCGCCAGCAGCCAGAACGCGGGACGGCTCTCTGGAAACACCATATATTTT. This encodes CASSQNAGRLSGNTIYF.

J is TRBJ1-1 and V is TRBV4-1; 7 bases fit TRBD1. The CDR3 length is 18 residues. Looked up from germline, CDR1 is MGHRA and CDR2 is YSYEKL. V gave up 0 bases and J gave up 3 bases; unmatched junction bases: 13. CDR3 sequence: CASSQDSQGVGLDTEAFF. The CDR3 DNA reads TGCGCCAGCAGCCAAGATAGCCAGGGGGTAGGTCTGGACACTGAAGCTTTCTTT.

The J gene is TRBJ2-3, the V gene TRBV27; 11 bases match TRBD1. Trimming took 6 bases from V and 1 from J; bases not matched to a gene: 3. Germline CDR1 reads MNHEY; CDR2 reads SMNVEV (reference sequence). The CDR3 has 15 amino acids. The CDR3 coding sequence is TGTGCCAGCAGAAGGACAGGGGGCGGCACAGATACGCAGTATTTT. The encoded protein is CASRRTGGGTDTQYF.

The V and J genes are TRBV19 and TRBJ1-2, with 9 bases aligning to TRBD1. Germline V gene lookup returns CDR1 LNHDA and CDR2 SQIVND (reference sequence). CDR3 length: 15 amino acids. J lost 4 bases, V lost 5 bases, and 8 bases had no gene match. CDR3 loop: CASSRRGDRAYGYTF. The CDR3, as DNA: TGTGCCAGTAGTCGCAGGGGGGACAGGGCCTATGGCTACACCTTC.

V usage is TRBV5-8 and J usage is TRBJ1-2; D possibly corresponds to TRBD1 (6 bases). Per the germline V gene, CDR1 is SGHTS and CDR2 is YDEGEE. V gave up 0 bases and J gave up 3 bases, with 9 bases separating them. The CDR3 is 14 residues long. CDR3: CASSLERGYYGYTF. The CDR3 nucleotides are TGTGCCAGCAGCTTGGAGAGGGGGTACTATGGCTACACCTTC.

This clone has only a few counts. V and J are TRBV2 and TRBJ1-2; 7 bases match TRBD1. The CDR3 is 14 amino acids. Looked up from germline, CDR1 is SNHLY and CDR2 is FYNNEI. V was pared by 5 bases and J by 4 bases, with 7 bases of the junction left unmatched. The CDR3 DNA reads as TGTGCCAGCAGTACGGGACAGCCTCTCTATGGCTACACCTTC. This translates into CASSTGQPLYGYTF.